This T cell receptor beta chain was sequenced during a study of blood T cell repertoires in COVID-19 (TCRdb year 2020). Some background on the complete study: Samples covering the acute and convalescent phases of COVID-19 were provided by collaborators in the United States, Italy and Spain. The prospective study material was composed of cDNA or gDNA derived from T cells, B-cell-depleted T cells, or PBMCs. Deeply sampled blood TCRbeta repertoires from subjects exposed to, actively infected with, or recovered from COVID-19 were included in the dataset. The repertoires were released in a freely available public database meant as a resource for research on the immune response to SARS-CoV-2. Samples were obtained from the ongoing ImmuneRACE study (first 160 participants) and from roughly 1,300 subjects provided by 6 global collaborators. Nearly every sample came with metadata listing a de-identified subject ID, COVID-19 status, age in years and sex. Where available, HLA class I and class II types were obtained from metadata supplied by the sample provider rather than from assay-based typing. Points the paper makes about the study in general: Clinical and demographic metadata were provided uncurated, with the amount varying by source and participant.

A note on this clone: Its recognized antigen is unknown. No much larger clone exists at a distance of one base, and base qualities are not known.

The collaborating institutions used their own protocols to collect whole blood in K2EDTA tubes. For TCRbeta analysis, collaborators shipped samples in one of three forms: frozen whole blood, isolated PBMCs, or DNA extracted from either of those sample types. The CDR3 measures 13 amino acids from cysteine to phenylalanine. CDR3 DNA is the only sequence kept; it has 39 bases, read in frame from the first base. Cut back by 2 bases and 4 bases, the V and J ends lie 7 bases apart. Reading the germline V gene gives CDR1 KGHSH and CDR2 LQKENI. TCRbeta CDR3 regions were amplified from genomic DNA using the immunoSEQ Assay, a bias-controlled multiplex PCR. Processing in the source paper ran as follows. The number of nucleated cells in each sample was estimated by amplification of reference gene primers within the assay. To quantify the absolute abundance of each unique TCRbeta CDR3 rearrangement, sequence reads were collapsed and filtered. For each sample, productive Simpson clonality was calculated as the square root of Simpson's diversity index over productive rearrangements. Not all clones reach the TCRdb copy of this immuneACCESS table, which keeps in-frame sequences only. Checked studies attribute under half of the gap to unresolved V genes and leave the rest unexplained. That table gives V, J and clone size, and the DNA gave D and trimming. The sample table shows under 130,000 clones, and roughly 85% are seen once. The ten largest make up 2.5% to 3.5% of the sample.

The clonotype comes from a man aged 50-59 years in a cohort sampled during active COVID-19. Sequencing used peripheral blood. The chain is encoded by TRBV18 joined to TRBJ2-3; the D gene lacks a confident call. Here the CDR3 is given as CASSPTGPDTQYF. The nucleotide sequence is TGTGCCAGCTCACCAACCGGTCCAGATACGCAGTATTTT.